Listed below are T cell receptor beta chains from one sample, sequenced in a study of T-cell memory formation after mild COVID-19. TCRdb reprocessed the 5' RACE reads via MiXCR and lists one record per CDR3 protein. Here the sample spans about 190,000 distinct CDR3 sequences, roughly 18% being singletons. Sequenced material: PBMCs or a T cell subset sorted from them (not recorded which). The receptors shown here come from an adult woman who had mild COVID-19 (a few samples of this study predate the infection). Cell type and time point are not known. Both conserved end residues are part of each CDR3. A D gene is named only where the DNA matches it firmly. Expanded clones get a size class; other rows say once, few or many, or leave the size out.

abundance,j_gene,d_gene,v_gene,CDR3aa,CDR3nt
-,TRBJ1-2,-,TRBV9,CASSVGHNYGYTF,TGTGCCAGCAGCGTAGGGCATAACTATGGCTACACCTTC
-,TRBJ2-4,-,TRBV5-1,CASSLEGVRDIQYF,TGCGCCAGCAGCTTGGAGGGGGTAAGGGACATTCAGTACTTC
-,TRBJ1-4,-,TRBV5-1,CASSLMALATNEKLFF,TGCGCCAGCAGCTTGATGGCTCTTGCAACTAATGAAAAACTGTTTTTT
many,TRBJ1-2,-,TRBV7-2,CASSSETENYGYTF,TGTGCCAGCAGCTCCGAGACGGAGAACTATGGCTACACCTTC
few,TRBJ1-2,-,TRBV5-1,CASSLQQSYGYTF,TGCGCCAGCAGCTTGCAACAGAGCTATGGCTACACCTTC
-,TRBJ2-1,-,TRBV19,CASSGQVTNEQFF,TGTGCCAGTAGTGGGCAGGTCACCAATGAGCAGTTCTTC
many,TRBJ2-7,-,TRBV21-1,CASSKVSGRSRNEQYF,TGTGCCAGCAGCAAAGTGAGCGGGCGGTCCAGGAACGAGCAGTACTTC
few,TRBJ2-3,TRBD1,TRBV7-9,CASSPDRTGTDTQYF,TGTGCCAGCAGCCCGGACAGGACTGGCACAGATACGCAGTATTTT
few,TRBJ2-3,-,TRBV29-1,CSVDEGTDTQYF,TGCAGCGTTGATGAGGGAACAGATACGCAGTATTTT
few,TRBJ2-1,-,TRBV5-1,CASSSGETYQFF,TGCGCCAGCAGCTCGGGTGAAACTTATCAGTTCTTC
-,TRBJ1-1,-,TRBV6-5,CASSYSNLNTEAFF,TGTGCCAGCAGTTACTCGAATCTGAACACTGAAGCTTTCTTT
few,TRBJ1-4,-,TRBV2,CASSRTEEGEKLFF,TGTGCCAGCAGTCGGACAGAGGAAGGTGAAAAACTGTTTTTT
-,TRBJ2-1,-,TRBV24-1,CATSDPADYINEQFF,TGTGCCACCAGTGACCCCGCAGACTACATAAATGAGCAGTTCTTC
few,TRBJ2-7,-,TRBV3-1,CASSGYEQYF,TGTGCCAGCAGTGGCTACGAGCAGTACTTC
-,TRBJ2-5,TRBD1,TRBV30,CAWSAKGAAETQYF,TGTGCCTGGAGTGCCAAGGGGGCGGCGGAGACCCAGTACTTC
-,TRBJ2-5,TRBD2,TRBV12-3/TRBV12-4,CASRPGGAGLETQYF,TGTGCCAGCAGGCCTGGAGGAGCGGGGTTGGAGACCCAGTACTTC
-,TRBJ2-7,TRBD1,TRBV27,CASRRTGGTYEQYF,TGTGCCAGCAGAAGGACAGGAGGAACCTACGAGCAGTACTTC
-,TRBJ1-5,-,TRBV6-1,CASARTIGNQPQHF,TGTGCCAGTGCCCGGACAATAGGGAATCAGCCCCAGCATTTT
many,TRBJ1-6,TRBD1,TRBV7-9,CASSSGQGFYNSPLHF,TGTGCCAGCAGCTCCGGACAGGGTTTCTATAATTCACCCCTCCACTTT
-,TRBJ1-2,TRBD1,TRBV7-2,CASSVTGVDGYTF,TGTGCCAGCAGCGTCACAGGGGTAGATGGCTACACCTTC
few,TRBJ1-5,TRBD1,TRBV5-1,CASSFQGDQPQHF,TGCGCCAGCAGCTTTCAGGGGGATCAGCCCCAGCATTTT
-,TRBJ2-5,-,TRBV20-1,CSASRRGQETQYF,TGCAGTGCTAGCCGTCGGGGGCAAGAGACCCAGTACTTC
-,TRBJ2-1,-,TRBV6-4,CASSETIMSSYNEQFF,TGTGCCAGCAGTGAAACTATTATGAGCTCCTACAATGAGCAGTTCTTC
-,TRBJ2-7,TRBD2,TRBV5-1,CASTPSGSSYEQYF,TGCGCCAGCACCCCCAGCGGGAGCTCCTACGAGCAGTACTTC
-,TRBJ1-6,TRBD1,TRBV9,CASSAQTGFNSPLHF,TGTGCCAGCAGCGCCCAGACAGGGTTCAATTCACCCCTCCACTTT
-,TRBJ2-7,-,TRBV12-3/TRBV12-4,CASSSSRWGSGLEQYF,TGTGCCAGCAGTTCCTCAAGGTGGGGGTCCGGTCTCGAGCAGTACTTC
-,TRBJ1-2,-,TRBV21-1,CASSRRSFSVNYGYTF,TGTGCCAGCAGCCGGCGGAGTTTCTCGGTTAACTATGGCTACACCTTC
few,TRBJ1-2,TRBD1,TRBV12-3/TRBV12-4,CASSLLGQGFLYGYTF,TGTGCCAGCAGTTTGCTGGGACAGGGATTTCTCTACGGCTACACCTTC
-,TRBJ1-5,TRBD1,TRBV6-1,CASKLGQGSLSNQPQHF,TGTGCCAGCAAACTGGGACAGGGGAGTCTCAGCAATCAGCCCCAGCATTTT
-,TRBJ1-2,-,TRBV3-1,CASSQDTPVLNYGYTF,TGTGCCAGCAGCCAAGATACCCCAGTTCTCAACTATGGCTACACCTTC
-,TRBJ1-4,-,TRBV18,CASSTGYEKLFF,TGTGCCAGCTCTACTGGTTATGAAAAACTGTTTTTT
few,TRBJ1-4,-,TRBV5-4,CASSPGQSNEKLFF,TGTGCCAGCAGCCCAGGACAGTCAAATGAAAAACTGTTTTTT
few,TRBJ2-1,TRBD2,TRBV7-8,CASSVGLAGGKFF,TGTGCCAGCAGCGTGGGACTAGCGGGGGGGAAGTTCTTC
few,TRBJ2-7,-,TRBV18,CASSPPTGSYEQYF,TGTGCCAGCTCACCACCAACAGGGTCCTACGAGCAGTACTTC
-,TRBJ1-1,-,TRBV7-2,CASSLARGVNTEAFF,TGTGCCAGCAGCTTAGCCCGGGGGGTGAACACTGAAGCTTTCTTT
-,TRBJ1-1,-,TRBV19,CASSMRGPTSKPSYTEAFF,TGTGCCAGTAGTATGCGAGGTCCCACTTCAAAACCCTCGTACACTGAAGCTTTCTTT
-,TRBJ2-3,TRBD1,TRBV29-1,CSTRGPGRTDTQYF,TGCAGTACCAGGGGGCCAGGCCGCACAGATACGCAGTATTTT
few,TRBJ2-7,-,TRBV5-5,CASSLWGDFQSDEQYF,TGTGCCAGCAGCTTGTGGGGAGACTTCCAGAGCGACGAGCAGTACTTC
few,TRBJ2-3,-,TRBV10-2,CASSGGLVDTQYF,TGCGCCAGCAGCGGGGGCCTGGTTGATACGCAGTATTTT
-,TRBJ2-7,-,TRBV5-1,CASSLEWGSYEQYF,TGCGCCAGCAGCTTGGAGTGGGGGTCCTACGAGCAGTACTTC
-,TRBJ1-1,-,TRBV29-1,CSVVNRMNTEAFF,TGCAGCGTTGTAAACAGGATGAACACTGAAGCTTTCTTT